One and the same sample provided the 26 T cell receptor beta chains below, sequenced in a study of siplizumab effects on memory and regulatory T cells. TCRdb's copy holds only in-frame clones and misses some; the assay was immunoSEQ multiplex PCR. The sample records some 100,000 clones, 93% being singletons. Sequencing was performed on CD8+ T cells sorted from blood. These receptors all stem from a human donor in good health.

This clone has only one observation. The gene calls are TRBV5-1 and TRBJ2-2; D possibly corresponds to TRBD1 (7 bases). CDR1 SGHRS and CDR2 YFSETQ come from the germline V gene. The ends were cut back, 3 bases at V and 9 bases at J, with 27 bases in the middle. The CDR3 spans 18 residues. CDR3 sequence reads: CASSSLPLSAGGHRELFF. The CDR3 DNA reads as TGCGCCAGCAGCTCTTTGCCCCTCTCGGCAGGGGGGCATAGGGAGCTGTTTTTT.

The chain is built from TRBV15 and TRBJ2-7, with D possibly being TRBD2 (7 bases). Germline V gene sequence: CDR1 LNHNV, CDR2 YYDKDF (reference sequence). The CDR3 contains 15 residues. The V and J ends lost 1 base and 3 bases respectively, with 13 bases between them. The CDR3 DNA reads TGTGCCACCAGCAGAGGGGAGGGGGGTGGCTACGAGCAGTACTTC. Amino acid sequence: CATSRGEGGGYEQYF.

This CDR3 is CASSVGIGVSSTDTQYF. In DNA form, the CDR3 reads TGTGCCAGCAGCGTAGGCATCGGGGTTTCCAGCACAGATACGCAGTATTTT. The rearrangement links TRBV9 to TRBJ2-3; D may be TRBD2 (5 bases). Trimming left V 0 bases short and J 0 bases short, with 14 bases between. From germline, CDR1 is SGDLS and CDR2 YYNGEE. The CDR3 is 17 amino acids.

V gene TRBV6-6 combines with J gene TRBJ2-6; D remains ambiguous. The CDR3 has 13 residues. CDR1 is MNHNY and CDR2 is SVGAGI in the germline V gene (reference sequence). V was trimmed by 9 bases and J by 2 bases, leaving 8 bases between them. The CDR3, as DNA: TGTGCCAGTGACATAGCTGGGGCCAACGTCCTGACTTTC. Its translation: CASDIAGANVLTF.

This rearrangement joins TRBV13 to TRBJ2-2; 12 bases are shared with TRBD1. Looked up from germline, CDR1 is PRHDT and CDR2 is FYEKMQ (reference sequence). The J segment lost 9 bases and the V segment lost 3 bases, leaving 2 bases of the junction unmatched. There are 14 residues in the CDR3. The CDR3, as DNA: TGTGCCAGCAGCTTCCGGGACAGGGGGCGGGAGCTGTTTTTT. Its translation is CASSFRDRGRELFF.

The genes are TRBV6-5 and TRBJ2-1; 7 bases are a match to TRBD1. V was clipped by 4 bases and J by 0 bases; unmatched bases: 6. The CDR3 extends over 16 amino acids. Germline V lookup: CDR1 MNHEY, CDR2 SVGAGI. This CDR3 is CASSLLGQPSYNEQFF. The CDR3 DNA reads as TGTGCCAGCAGTTTATTGGGACAGCCCTCCTACAATGAGCAGTTCTTC.

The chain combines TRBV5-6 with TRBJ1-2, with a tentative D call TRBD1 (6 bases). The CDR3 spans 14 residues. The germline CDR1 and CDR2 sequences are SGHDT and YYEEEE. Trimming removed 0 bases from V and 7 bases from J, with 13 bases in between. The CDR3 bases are TGTGCCAGCAGCTTGGCAGGGGCGCAGCGTGGCTACACCTTC. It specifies CASSLAGAQRGYTF.

CDR3 nucleotide sequence: TGTGCCAGCAGTTACAGCACGGGGGGGAACAATGAGCAGTTCTTC. It codes for CASSYSTGGNNEQFF. This rearrangement joins TRBV6-6 to TRBJ2-1; 8 positions match TRBD2. J gave up 5 bases and V 2 bases, and 5 bases lay outside the gene matches. The CDR3 loop spans 15 amino acids. The germline CDR1 and CDR2 sequences are MNHNY and SVGAGI (reference sequence).

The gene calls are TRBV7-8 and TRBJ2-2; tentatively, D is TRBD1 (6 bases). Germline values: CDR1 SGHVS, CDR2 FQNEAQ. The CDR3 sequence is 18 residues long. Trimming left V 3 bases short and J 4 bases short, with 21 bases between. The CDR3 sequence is CASSLNVVTGKGTGELFF. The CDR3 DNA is TGTGCCAGCAGCTTGAACGTGGTCACAGGGAAGGGCACCGGGGAGCTGTTTTTT.

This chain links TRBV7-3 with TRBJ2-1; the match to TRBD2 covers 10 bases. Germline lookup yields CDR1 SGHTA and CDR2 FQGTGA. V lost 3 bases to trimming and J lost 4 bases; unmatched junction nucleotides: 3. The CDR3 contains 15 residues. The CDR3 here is CASSFPSGGYNEQFF. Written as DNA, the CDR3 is TGTGCCAGCAGCTTCCCTAGCGGGGGTTACAATGAGCAGTTCTTC. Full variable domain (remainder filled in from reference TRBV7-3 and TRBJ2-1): GAGVSQTPSNKVTEKGKYVELRCDPISGHTALYWYRQSLGQGPEFLIYFQGTGAADDSGLPNDRFFAVRPEGSVSTLKIQRTERGDSAVYLCASSFPSGGYNEQFFGPGTRLTVL.

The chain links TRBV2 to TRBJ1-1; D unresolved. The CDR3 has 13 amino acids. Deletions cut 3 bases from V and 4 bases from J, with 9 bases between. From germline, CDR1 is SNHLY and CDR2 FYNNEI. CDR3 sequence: CASSDNRITEAFF. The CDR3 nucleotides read TGTGCCAGCAGTGATAACCGAATCACTGAAGCTTTCTTT.

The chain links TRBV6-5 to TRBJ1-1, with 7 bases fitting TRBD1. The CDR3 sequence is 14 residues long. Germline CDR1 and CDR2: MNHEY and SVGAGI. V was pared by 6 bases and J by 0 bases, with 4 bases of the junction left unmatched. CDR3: CASSLGTVNTEAFF. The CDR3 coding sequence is TGTGCCAGCAGCTTAGGGACAGTGAACACTGAAGCTTTCTTT.

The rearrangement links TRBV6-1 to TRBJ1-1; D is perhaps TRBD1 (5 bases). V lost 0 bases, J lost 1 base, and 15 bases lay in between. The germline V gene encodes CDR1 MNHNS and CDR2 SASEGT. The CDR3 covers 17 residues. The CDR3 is CASSEANRIFANTEAFF. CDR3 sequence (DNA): TGTGCCAGCAGTGAAGCGAACAGGATCTTTGCGAACACTGAAGCTTTCTTT.

The CDR3 here is CASSSGPSTDTQYF. The CDR3, as DNA: TGTGCCAGCAGCTCCGGACCAAGCACAGATACGCAGTATTTT. The genes are TRBV7-8 and TRBJ2-3; no definite D call. The CDR3 sequence is 14 residues long. The germline V gene encodes CDR1 SGHVS and CDR2 FQNEAQ. Trimming cost V 4 bases and J 0 bases, with 8 bases left between them.

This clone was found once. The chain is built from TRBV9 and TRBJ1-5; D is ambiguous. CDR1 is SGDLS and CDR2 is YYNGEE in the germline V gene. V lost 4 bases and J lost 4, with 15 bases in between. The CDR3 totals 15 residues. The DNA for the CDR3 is TGTGCCAGCAGCCGCGAGGAGGGTTGGAATCAGCCCCAGCATTTT. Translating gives CASSREEGWNQPQHF.

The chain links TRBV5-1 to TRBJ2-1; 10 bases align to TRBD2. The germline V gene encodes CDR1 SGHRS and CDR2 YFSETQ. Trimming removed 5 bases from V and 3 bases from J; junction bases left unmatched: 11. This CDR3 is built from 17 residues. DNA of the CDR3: TGCGCCAGCAGTCTGTGGCCTAGCGGGAGAAACTACAATGAGCAGTTCTTC. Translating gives CASSLWPSGRNYNEQFF. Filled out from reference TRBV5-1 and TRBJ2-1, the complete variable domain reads KAGVTQTPRYLIKTRGQQVTLSCSPISGHRSVSWYQQTPGQGLQFLFEYFSETQRNKGNFPGRFSGRQFSNSRSEMNVSTLELGDSALYLCASSLWPSGRNYNEQFFGPGTRLTVL.

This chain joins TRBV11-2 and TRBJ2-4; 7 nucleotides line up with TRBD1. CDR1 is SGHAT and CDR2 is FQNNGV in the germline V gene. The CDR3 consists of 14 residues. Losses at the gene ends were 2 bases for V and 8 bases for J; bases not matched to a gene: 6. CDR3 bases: TGTGCCAGCAGCTTAATCACAGGGGAAGACATTCAGTACTTC. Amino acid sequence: CASSLITGEDIQYF.

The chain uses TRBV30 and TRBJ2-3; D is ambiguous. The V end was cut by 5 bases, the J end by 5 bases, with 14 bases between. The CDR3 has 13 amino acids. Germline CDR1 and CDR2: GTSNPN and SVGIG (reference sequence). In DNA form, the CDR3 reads TGTGCCTGGGGGCCAGCGATTGAAGATACGCAGTATTTT. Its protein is CAWGPAIEDTQYF.

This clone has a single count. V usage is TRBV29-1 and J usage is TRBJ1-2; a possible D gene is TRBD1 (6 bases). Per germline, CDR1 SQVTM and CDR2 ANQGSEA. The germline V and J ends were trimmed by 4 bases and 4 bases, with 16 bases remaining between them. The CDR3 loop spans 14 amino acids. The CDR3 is CSVVEGGDPYGYTF. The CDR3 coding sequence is TGCAGCGTTGTGGAGGGGGGAGACCCCTATGGCTACACCTTC.

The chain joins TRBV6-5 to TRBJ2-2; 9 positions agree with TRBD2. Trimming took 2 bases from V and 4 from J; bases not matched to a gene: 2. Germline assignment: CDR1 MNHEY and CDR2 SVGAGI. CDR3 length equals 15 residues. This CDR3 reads CASSYMRGGTGELFF. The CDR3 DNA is TGTGCCAGCAGTTACATGCGGGGGGGCACCGGGGAGCTGTTTTTT.

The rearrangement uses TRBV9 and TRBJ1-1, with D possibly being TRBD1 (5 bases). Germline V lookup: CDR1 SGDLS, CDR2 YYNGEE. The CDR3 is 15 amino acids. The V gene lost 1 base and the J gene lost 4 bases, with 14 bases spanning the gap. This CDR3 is CASSVILGEGTEAFF. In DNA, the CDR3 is TGTGCCAGCAGCGTAATTCTGGGGGAAGGCACTGAAGCTTTCTTT.

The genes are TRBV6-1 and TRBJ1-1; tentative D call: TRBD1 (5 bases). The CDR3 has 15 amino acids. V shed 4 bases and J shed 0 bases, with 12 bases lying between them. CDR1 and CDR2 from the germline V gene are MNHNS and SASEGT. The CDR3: CASSVPTEMNTEAFF. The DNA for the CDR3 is TGTGCCAGCAGTGTACCGACAGAGATGAACACTGAAGCTTTCTTT.

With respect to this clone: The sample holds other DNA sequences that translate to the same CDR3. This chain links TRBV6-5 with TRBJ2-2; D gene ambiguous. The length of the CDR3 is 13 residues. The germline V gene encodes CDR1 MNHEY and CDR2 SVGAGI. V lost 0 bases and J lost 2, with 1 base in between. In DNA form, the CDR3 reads TGTGCCAGCAGTTACTCAAACACCGGGGAGCTGTTTTTT. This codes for CASSYSNTGELFF.

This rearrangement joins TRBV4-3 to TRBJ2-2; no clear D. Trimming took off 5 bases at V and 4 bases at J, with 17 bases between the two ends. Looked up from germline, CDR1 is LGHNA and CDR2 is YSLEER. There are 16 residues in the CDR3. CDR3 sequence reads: CASSCRPELSTGELFF. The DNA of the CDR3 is TGCGCCAGCAGCTGCCGACCGGAATTGAGCACCGGGGAGCTGTTTTTT.

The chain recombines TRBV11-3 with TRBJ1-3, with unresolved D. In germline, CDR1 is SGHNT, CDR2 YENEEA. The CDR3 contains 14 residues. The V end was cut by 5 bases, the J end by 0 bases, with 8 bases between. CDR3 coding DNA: TGTGCCAGCAGCGTGGGCATCTCTGGAAACACCATATATTTT. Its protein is CASSVGISGNTIYF.

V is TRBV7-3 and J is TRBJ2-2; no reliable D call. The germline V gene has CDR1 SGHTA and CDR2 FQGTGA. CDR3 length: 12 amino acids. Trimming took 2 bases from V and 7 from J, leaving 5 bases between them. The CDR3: CASSLVYGELFF. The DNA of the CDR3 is TGTGCCAGCAGCTTAGTTTACGGGGAGCTGTTTTTT.